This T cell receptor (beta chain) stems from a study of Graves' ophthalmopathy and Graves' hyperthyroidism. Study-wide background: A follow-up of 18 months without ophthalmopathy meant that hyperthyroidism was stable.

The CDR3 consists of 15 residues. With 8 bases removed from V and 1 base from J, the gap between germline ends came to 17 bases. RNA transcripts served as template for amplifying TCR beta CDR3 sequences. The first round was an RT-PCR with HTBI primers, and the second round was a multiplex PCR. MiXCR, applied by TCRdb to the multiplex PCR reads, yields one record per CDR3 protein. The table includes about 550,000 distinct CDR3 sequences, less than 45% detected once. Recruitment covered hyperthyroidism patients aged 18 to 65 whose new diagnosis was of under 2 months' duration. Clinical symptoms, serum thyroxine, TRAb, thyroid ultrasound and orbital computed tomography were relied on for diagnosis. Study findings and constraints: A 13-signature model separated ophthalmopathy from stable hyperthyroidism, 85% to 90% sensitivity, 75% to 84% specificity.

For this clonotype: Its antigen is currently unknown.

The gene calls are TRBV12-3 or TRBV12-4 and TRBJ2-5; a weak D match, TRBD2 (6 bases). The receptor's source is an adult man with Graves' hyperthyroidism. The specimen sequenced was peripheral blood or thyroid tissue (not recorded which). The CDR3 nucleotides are TGTGCCAGCTCACCAGTTATCGGGAGCCAAGAGACCCAGTACTTC. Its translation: CASSPVIGSQETQYF.